Listed below are T cell receptor beta chains from one sample, sequenced in a study of shared T cell receptors in the human thymus. Generated by immunoSEQ multiplex PCR, the TCRdb table keeps only in-frame clones and is missing some. The sample contains hundreds of thousands of clones, 70% to 90% of which appear only once. This same sample was also taken into another study, of human thymus T cells.

The sample comprised thymocytes. These receptors were collected from a boy in the first two years of life with a congenital heart defect. Both conserved end residues are part of each CDR3. A D gene is named only where the DNA matches it firmly. Part of the rows lack a size; the others show once, few, many or a class for expanded clones.

D	V	size	J	DNA	CDR3
TRBD2	TRBV4-3	-	TRBJ2-1	TGCGCCAGCAGCCCTATGCCGGGACTAGGTCTACAGAATGAGCAGTTCTTC	CASSPMPGLGLQNEQFF
TRBD2	TRBV30	-	TRBJ2-1	TGTGCCTGGAGTGTCACTAGCGGGAGCTCCTACAATGAGCAGTTCTTC	CAWSVTSGSSYNEQFF
TRBD2	TRBV6-7	-	TRBJ2-7	TGTGCCAGCAGTCCCGGGACTAGCGGGCTTACCTACGAGCAGTACTTC	CASSPGTSGLTYEQYF
TRBD1	TRBV6-5	-	TRBJ1-1	TGTGCCAGCAGCCAGGACAGGGCAACTTCTGAAGCTTTCTTT	CASSQDRATSEAFF
-	TRBV6-1	-	TRBJ1-1	TGTGCCAGCAGTGAAGCGCGAGAGGGTTCGGCTTTCTTT	CASSEAREGSAFF
-	TRBV9	-	TRBJ1-3	TGTGCCAGCAGCGTAGAGCGGGGACTATCAGGAAACACCATATATTTT	CASSVERGLSGNTIYF
-	TRBV7-2	-	TRBJ2-7	TGTGCCAGCAGCTTAGGACTATTACGCTCCTACGAGCAGTACTTC	CASSLGLLRSYEQYF
-	TRBV7-8	-	TRBJ2-7	TGTGCCAGCAGCTTAGCCCGGGGCGAGCAGTACTTC	CASSLARGEQYF
TRBD2	TRBV6-4	-	TRBJ2-1	TGTGCCAGCAGTGACTTAACTAGCGGGACATACAATGAGCAGTTCTTC	CASSDLTSGTYNEQFF
-	TRBV6-5	once	TRBJ2-7	TGTGCCAGCAGTTACAGGAGGGCACTGCTCTACCACGAGCAGTACTTC	CASSYRRALLYHEQYF
-	TRBV9	-	TRBJ2-1	TGTGCCAGCAGCGGCGGGTTGGGCCCCTACAATGAGCAGTTCTTC	CASSGGLGPYNEQFF
-	TRBV30	-	TRBJ2-6	TGTGCCTGGAGTGTACGAGGCCGAAAGGTCACCAACGTCCTGACTTTC	CAWSVRGRKVTNVLTF
-	TRBV6-1	-	TRBJ2-7	TGTGCCAGCAGTGAAAGCGGTTCTAAATACGAGCAGTACTTC	CASSESGSKYEQYF
TRBD2	TRBV18	-	TRBJ2-5	TGTGCCAGCTCACCATACGGACTAGCTGTTCAAGAGACCCAGTACTTC	CASSPYGLAVQETQYF
TRBD1	TRBV7-9	-	TRBJ2-1	TGTGCCAGCAGCTTATTCCGGGACAGGGGCGTGTACAATGAGCAGTTCTTC	CASSLFRDRGVYNEQFF
TRBD1	TRBV6-5	-	TRBJ2-1	TGTGCCAGCAGTTTAGGGGGCCTTCAGAGTGAGCAGTTCTTC	CASSLGGLQSEQFF
-	TRBV6-5	-	TRBJ1-2	TGTGCCAGCAGTTACGCTACCTCCAGGGGCTGCTACACCTTC	CASSYATSRGCYTF
-	TRBV21-1	-	TRBJ2-1	TGTGCCAGCAGCAATGGGGCCGATGAGCAGTTCTTC	CASSNGADEQFF
-	TRBV10-2	-	TRBJ2-5	TGCGCCAGCAGTCAACAGCTCCAGGGGACCCAGTACTTC	CASSQQLQGTQYF
TRBD2	TRBV9	-	TRBJ2-7	TGTGCCAGCAGCGTAGGTACTAGCGGGGGTGTAGATCCCTACGAGCAGTACTTC	CASSVGTSGGVDPYEQYF
TRBD2	TRBV4-3	-	TRBJ2-1	TGCGCCAGCAGCCGCCTTGGGGCTAGCGGGAGGAGCTCCTACAATGAGCAGTTCTTC	CASSRLGASGRSSYNEQFF
TRBD2	TRBV6-6	-	TRBJ2-3	TGTGCCAGCAGGGTAGCGGGAGGGTTCACAGATACGCAGTATTTT	CASRVAGGFTDTQYF
TRBD2	TRBV4-2	once	TRBJ2-7	TGTGCCAGCAGCCAAGATCTACCTAGCGGGGGCACCTACGAGCAGTACTTC	CASSQDLPSGGTYEQYF
TRBD2	TRBV28	-	TRBJ2-3	TGTGCCAGCAGTTTAGAGCGGGAGGCCACAGATACGCAGTATTTT	CASSLEREATDTQYF
TRBD2	TRBV5-4	few	TRBJ2-7	TGTGCCAGCAGCTTGTACGTCGAGCGACTAGCGACCTACGAGCAGTACTTC	CASSLYVERLATYEQYF
-	TRBV2	-	TRBJ1-1	TGTGCCAGCAGTCCCTTACAGGGCACGAACACTGAAGCTTTCTTT	CASSPLQGTNTEAFF
TRBD2	TRBV4-2	-	TRBJ2-1	TGTGCCAGCAGCCAGAGGGGACTAGCGGGAGAGAATGAGCAGTTCTTC	CASSQRGLAGENEQFF
-	TRBV5-6	-	TRBJ1-1	TGTGCCAGCAGCTGGCGGGGGGCAGGGTGGTGGACTGAAGCTTTCTTT	CASSWRGAGWWTEAFF
-	TRBV7-2	-	TRBJ2-1	TGTGCCAGCAGCCCGCATCGGCTCCCTAGAATCCCCGATCAAATCGGGCAGTTCTTC	CASSPHRLPRIPDQIGQFF